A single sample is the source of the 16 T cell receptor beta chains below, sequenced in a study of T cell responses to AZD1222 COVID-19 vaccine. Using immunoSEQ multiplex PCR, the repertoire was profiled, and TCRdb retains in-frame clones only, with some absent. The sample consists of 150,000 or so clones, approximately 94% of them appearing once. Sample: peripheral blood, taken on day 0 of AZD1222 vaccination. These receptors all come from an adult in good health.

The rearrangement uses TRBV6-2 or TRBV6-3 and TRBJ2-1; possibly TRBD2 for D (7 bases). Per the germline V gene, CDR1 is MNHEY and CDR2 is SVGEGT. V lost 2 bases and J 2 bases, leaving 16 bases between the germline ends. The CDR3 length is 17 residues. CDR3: CASSYIAWEGAYNEQFF. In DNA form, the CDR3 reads TGTGCCAGCAGTTACATAGCCTGGGAGGGGGCCTACAATGAGCAGTTCTTC.

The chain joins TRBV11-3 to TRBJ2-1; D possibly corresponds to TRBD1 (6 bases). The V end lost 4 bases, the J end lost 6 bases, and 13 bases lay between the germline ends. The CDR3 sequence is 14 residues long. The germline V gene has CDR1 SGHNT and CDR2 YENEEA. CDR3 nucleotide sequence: TGTGCCAGCAGCTCCCTCAGGGGCACCAATGAGCAGTTCTTC. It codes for CASSSLRGTNEQFF.

The chain's CDR3 is CASGNEKLFF. In nucleotides, the CDR3 is TGTGCCAGCGGAAATGAAAAACTGTTTTTT. The chain links TRBV28 to TRBJ1-4; D is unresolved. This CDR3 is 10 amino acids long. V lost 8 bases and J 5 bases, leaving 3 bases between the germline ends. Germline V gives CDR1 MDHEN, CDR2 SYDVKM.

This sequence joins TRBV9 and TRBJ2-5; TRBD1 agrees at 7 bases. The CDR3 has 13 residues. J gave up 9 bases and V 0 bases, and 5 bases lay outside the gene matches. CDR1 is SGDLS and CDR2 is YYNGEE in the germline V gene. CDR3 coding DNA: TGTGCCAGCAGCGTAGATTACAGGGGTTCCCAGTACTTC. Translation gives CASSVDYRGSQYF.

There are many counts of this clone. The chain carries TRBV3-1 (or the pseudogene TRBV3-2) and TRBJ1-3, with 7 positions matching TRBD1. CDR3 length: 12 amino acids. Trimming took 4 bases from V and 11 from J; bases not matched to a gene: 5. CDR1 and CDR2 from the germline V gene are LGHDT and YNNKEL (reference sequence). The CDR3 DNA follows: TGTGCCAGCAGCCCAACAGGGGCAGCCATATATTTT. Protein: CASSPTGAAIYF.

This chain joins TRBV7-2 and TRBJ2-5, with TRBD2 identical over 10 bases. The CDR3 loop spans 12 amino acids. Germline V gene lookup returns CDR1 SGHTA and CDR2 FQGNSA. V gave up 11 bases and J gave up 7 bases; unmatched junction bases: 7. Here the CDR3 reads CASKASGGTQYF. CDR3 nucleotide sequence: TGTGCCTCGAAGGCTAGCGGGGGGACCCAGTACTTC.

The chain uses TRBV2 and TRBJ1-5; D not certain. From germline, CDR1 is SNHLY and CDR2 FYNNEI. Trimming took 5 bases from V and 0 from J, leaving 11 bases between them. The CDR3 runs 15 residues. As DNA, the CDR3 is TGTGCCAGCAGTACTACAGTGAATAGCAATCAGCCCCAGCATTTT. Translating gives CASSTTVNSNQPQHF.

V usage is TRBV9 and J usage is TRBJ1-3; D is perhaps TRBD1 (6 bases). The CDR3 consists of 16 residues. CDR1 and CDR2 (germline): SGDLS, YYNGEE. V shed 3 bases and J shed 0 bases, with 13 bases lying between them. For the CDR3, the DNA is TGTGCCAGCAGCGGCAGGGGTGCAGGCTCTGGAAACACCATATATTTT. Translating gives CASSGRGAGSGNTIYF.

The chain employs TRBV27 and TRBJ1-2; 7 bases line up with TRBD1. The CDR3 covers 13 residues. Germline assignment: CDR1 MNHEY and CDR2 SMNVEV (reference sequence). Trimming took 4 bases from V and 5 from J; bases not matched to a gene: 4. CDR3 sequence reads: CASSSRDRYGYTF. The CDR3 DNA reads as TGTGCCAGCAGTTCCCGGGACAGATATGGCTACACCTTC.

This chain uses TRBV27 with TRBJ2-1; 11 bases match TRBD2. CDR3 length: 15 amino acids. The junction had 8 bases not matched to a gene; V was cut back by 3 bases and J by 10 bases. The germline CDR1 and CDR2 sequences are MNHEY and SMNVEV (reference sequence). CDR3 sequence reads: CASSFGLAGSGEQFF. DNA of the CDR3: TGTGCCAGCAGTTTTGGACTAGCGGGCTCAGGGGAGCAGTTCTTC.

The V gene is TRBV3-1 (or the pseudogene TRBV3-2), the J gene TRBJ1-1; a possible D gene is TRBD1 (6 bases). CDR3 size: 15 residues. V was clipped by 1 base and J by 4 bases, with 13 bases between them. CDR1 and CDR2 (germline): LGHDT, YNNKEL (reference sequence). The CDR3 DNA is TGTGCCAGCAGCCAAGCTCCAGGGGCCGCCACTGAAGCTTTCTTT. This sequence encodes CASSQAPGAATEAFF.

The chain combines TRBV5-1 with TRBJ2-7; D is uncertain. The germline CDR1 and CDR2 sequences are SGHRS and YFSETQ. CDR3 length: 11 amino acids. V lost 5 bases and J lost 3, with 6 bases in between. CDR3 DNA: TGCGCCAGCAGGGCCGGCTACGAGCAGTACTTC. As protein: CASRAGYEQYF.

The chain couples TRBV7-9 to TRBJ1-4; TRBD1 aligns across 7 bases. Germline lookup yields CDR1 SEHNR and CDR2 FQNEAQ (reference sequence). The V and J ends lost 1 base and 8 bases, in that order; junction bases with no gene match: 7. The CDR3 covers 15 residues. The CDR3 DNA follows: TGTGCCAGCAGCTTAGGACCAGGGGGTCGAGAAAAACTGTTTTTT. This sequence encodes CASSLGPGGREKLFF.

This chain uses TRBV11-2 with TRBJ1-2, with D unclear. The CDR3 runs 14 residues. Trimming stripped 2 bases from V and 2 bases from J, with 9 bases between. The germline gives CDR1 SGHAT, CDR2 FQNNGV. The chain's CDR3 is CASSLSGQNYGYTF. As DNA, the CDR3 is TGTGCCAGCAGCTTAAGCGGGCAGAACTATGGCTACACCTTC.

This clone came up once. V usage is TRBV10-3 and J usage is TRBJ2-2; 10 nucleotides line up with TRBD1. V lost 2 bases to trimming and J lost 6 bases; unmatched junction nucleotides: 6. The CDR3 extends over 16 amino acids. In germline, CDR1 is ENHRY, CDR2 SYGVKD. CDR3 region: CAISEGGQGLPGELFF. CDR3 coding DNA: TGTGCCATCAGTGAGGGGGGACAGGGGCTCCCCGGGGAGCTGTTTTTT.

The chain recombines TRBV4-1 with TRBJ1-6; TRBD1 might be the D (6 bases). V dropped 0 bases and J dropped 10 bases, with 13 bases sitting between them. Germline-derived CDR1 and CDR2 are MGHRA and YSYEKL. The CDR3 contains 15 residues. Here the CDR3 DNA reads TGCGCCAGCAGCCAAGATTTACCCAGGGGATCACCCCTCCACTTT. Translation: CASSQDLPRGSPLHF.